This T cell receptor (beta chain) comes out of a study of a mutant IDH1 vaccine in newly diagnosed glioma. The wider study: In weeks 1, 3, 5, 7, 11, 15, 19 and 23, patients were immunized, eight times in all. Beforehand, treatment had been radiotherapy, temozolomide, or both; the majority received both. Initiation of the vaccine course occurred 4-6 weeks after radiotherapy alone, or alongside temozolomide cycles.

The time point is: week 11, during vaccination. One vaccine dose held 300 ug of mutant IDH1 20-mer peptide and came with topical imiquimod. The CDR3 sequence is 19 residues long. After removal of 10 bases from V and 0 bases from J, the junction contained 15 bases not matched to a gene. The germline CDR1 and CDR2 sequences are LNHDA and SQIVND (reference sequence). The table came from immunoSEQ multiplex PCR; TCRdb's copy has only in-frame clones and leaves some out. The sample shows some 52,000 clones, roughly nine tenths of them seen only once. Notes on this clone: Its matching antigen is unknown.

The material sequenced was PBMCs, taken from a glioma patient whose treatment included an IDH1 peptide vaccine. The sequence derives from a man aged 45 to 65 with glioma. J is TRBJ2-6 and V is TRBV19, with TRBD2 identical over 10 bases. This CDR3 is CATGAGGPGRTSGANVLTF. In nucleotides, the CDR3 is TGTGCCACCGGAGCGGGAGGGCCGGGTCGGACCTCTGGGGCCAACGTCCTGACTTTC.